This T cell receptor (beta chain) is from a study of Ad26.COV2.S vaccination and SARS-CoV-2 variants. Study-wide background: This donor came from the COV1001 trial of Ad26.COV2.S. Ad26.COV2.S shots went into the muscle once or twice, 56 days apart. Points from the study as a whole: Analyses that measured TCR breadth and depth may have underestimated total T cell responses.

With respect to this clone: Antigen specificity is unknown.

Treatment: around 19 received Ad26.COV2.S at low or high dose, single or two shots; several received placebo; per-sample allocation not given. Samples came from day 63 after the first vaccine or placebo injection. Whoever gave the sample was an adult aged 18-55 years in Boston. The data were produced by immunoSEQ multiplex PCR, yet TCRdb's version contains in-frame clones alone and is incomplete. Here the sample spans about 400,000 clones, about 80% being singletons. This CDR3 has 12 amino acids. The V end lost 9 bases, the J end lost 8 bases, and 16 bases lay between the germline ends. Sample: peripheral blood, taken in a trial of Ad26.COV2.S vaccine versus placebo. This clonotype originated in a person between 18 and 65 years old who received the Ad26.COV2.S COVID-19 vaccine or a placebo. The chain links TRBV12-3 or TRBV12-4 to TRBJ1-2; D gene ambiguous. The CDR3 spells CASSPRDYGYTF. The CDR3 DNA reads TGTGCCAGTTCCCCGCGGGATTACGGCTACACCTTC.